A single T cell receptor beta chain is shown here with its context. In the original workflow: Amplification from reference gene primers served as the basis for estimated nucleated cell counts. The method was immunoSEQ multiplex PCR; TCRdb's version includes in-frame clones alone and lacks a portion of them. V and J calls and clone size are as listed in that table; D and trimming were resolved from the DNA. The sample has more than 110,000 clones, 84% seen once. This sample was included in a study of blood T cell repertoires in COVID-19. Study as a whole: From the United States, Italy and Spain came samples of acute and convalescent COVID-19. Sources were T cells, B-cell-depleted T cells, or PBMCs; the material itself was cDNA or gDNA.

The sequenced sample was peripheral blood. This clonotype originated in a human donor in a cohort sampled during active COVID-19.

CDR3: CASSYKGTKSYEQYV. The CDR3 nucleotides read TGTGCCAGCAGCTACAAAGGGACTAAGTCCTACGAGCAGTACGTC. This chain links TRBV3-1 (or the pseudogene TRBV3-2) with TRBJ2-7, with 7 bases lining up with TRBD2. The CDR3 sequence is 15 residues long. The germline V gene has CDR1 LGHDT and CDR2 YNNKEL (reference sequence). Trimming removed 5 bases from V and 1 base from J; junction bases left unmatched: 8.